This T cell receptor beta chain is drawn from a study of T cell changes during pregnancy in multiple sclerosis. TCRdb's table, derived via immunoSEQ multiplex PCR, lists solely in-frame clones and lacks some. This table has around 27,000 clones, about 93% appearing once. The V end lost 6 bases, the J end lost 5 bases, and 10 bases lay between the germline ends. The CDR3 runs 13 residues. Germline-derived CDR1 and CDR2 are ENHRY and SYGVKD. This clonotype was sampled from a female donor with multiple sclerosis, enrolled in a pregnancy study. The chain couples TRBV10-3 to TRBJ1-4; D gene ambiguous. Sequenced here: CD4+ T cells from peripheral blood mononuclear cells, sampled after pregnancy. CDR3 loop: CAIRDSDNEKLFF. The CDR3 region has the DNA TGTGCCATCAGGGACTCAGACAATGAAAAACTGTTTTTT.